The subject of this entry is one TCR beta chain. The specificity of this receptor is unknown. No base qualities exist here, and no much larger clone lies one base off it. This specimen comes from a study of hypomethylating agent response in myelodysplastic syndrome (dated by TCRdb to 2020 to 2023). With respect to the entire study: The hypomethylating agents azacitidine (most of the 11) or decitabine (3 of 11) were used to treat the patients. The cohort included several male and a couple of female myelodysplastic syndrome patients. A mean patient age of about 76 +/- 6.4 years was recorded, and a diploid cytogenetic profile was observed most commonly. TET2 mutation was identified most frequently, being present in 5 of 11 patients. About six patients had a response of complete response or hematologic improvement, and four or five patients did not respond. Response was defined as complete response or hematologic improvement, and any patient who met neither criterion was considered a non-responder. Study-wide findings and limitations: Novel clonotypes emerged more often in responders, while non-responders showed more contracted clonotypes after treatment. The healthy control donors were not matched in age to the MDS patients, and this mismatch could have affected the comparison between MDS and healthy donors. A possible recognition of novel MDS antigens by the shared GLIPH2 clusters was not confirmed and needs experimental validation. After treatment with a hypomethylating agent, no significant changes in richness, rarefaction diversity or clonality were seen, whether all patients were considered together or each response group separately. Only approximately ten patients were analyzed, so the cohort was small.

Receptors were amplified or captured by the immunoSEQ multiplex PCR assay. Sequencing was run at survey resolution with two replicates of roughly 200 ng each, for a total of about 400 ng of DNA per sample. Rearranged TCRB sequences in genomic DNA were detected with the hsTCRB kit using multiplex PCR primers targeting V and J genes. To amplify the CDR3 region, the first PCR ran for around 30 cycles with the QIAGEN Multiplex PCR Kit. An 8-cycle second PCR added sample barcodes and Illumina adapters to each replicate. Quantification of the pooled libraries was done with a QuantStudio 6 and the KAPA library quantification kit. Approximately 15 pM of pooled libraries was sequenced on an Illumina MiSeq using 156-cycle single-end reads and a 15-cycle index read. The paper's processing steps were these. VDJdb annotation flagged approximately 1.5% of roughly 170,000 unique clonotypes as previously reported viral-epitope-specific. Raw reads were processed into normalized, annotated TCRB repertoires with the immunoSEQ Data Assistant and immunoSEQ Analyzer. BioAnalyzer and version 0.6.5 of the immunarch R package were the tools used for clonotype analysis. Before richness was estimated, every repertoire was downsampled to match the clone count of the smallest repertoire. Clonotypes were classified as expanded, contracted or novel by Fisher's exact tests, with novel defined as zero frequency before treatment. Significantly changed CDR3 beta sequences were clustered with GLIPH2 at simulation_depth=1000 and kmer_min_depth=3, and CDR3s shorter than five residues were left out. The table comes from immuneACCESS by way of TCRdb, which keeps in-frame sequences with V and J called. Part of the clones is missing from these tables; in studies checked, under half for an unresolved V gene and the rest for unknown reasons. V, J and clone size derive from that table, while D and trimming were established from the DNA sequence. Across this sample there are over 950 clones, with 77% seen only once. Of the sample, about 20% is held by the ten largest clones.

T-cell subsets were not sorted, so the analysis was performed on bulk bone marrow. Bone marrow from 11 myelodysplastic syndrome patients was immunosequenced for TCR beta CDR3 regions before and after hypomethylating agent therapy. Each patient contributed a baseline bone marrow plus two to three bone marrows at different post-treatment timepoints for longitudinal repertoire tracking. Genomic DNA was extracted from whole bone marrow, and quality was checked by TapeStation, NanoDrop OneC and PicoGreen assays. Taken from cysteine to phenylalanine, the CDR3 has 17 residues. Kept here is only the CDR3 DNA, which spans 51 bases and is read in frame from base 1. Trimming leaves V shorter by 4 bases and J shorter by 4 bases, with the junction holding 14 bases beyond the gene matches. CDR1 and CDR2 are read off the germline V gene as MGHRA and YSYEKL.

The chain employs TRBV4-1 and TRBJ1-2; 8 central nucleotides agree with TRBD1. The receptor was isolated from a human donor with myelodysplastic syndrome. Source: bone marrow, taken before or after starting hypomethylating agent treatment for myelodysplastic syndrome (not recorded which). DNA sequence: TGCGCCAGCAGCCGAACCGTTGGGCCGGACAGGGCCTATGGCTACACCTTC. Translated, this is CASSRTVGPDRAYGYTF.